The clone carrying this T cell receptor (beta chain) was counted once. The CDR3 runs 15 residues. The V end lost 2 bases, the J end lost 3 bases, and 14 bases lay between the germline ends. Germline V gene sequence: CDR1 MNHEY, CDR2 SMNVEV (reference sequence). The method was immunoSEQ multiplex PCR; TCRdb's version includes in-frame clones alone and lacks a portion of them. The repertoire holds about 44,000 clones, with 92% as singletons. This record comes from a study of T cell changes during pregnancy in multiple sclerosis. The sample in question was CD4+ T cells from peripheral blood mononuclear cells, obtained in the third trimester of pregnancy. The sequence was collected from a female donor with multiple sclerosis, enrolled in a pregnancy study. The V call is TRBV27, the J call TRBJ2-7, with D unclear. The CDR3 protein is CASSLMGTNFYEQYF. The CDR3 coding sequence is TGTGCCAGCAGTTTAATGGGCACGAACTTCTACGAGCAGTACTTC.